The rows below give T cell receptor beta chains drawn from one sample of a study of blood T cell repertoires in COVID-19. Here immunoSEQ multiplex PCR was the method, and the copy in TCRdb shows in-frame clones only, minus some. In the table there are 49,000 or so clones, over 70% of which are singletons. Sequenced material: peripheral blood. All receptors come from a man over 45 with acute or convalescent COVID-19. Both conserved end residues are part of each CDR3. D genes are given only for firm matches. Clone size is not always given. Where it is, it says once, few, many or a class for expanded clones.

J	size	V	D	DNA	CDR3
TRBJ2-2	-	TRBV5-4	TRBD1	TGTGCCAGCAGCGTAGGGGACAGGGTCAACACCGGGGAGCTGTTTTTT	CASSVGDRVNTGELFF
TRBJ1-4	-	TRBV7-9	-	TGTGCCAGCAGCTTAGGGGAGGGAGGCGATGAAAAACTGTTTTTT	CASSLGEGGDEKLFF
TRBJ1-1	-	TRBV21-1	-	TGTGCCAGCAGCCACCCCGGGACAGGGGGCAGAAACACTGAAGCTTTCTTT	CASSHPGTGGRNTEAFF
TRBJ2-1	-	TRBV2	-	TGTGCCAGCAGTGATACTAGCTTCGAAGATGAGCAGTTCTTC	CASSDTSFEDEQFF
TRBJ1-1	-	TRBV6-5	-	TGTGCCAGCAGTTACGGCCCGAACACTGAAGCTTTCTTT	CASSYGPNTEAFF
TRBJ1-6	-	TRBV6-4	TRBD1	TGTGCCAGCAGTCCCGGGACAGGGTATAATTCACCCCTCCACTTT	CASSPGTGYNSPLHF
TRBJ2-1	-	TRBV5-1	TRBD2	TGCGCCAGCAGCTTGGCGTCTAGCGGGAGATGGGAGCAGTTCTTC	CASSLASSGRWEQFF
TRBJ2-5	-	TRBV11-1	TRBD2	TGTGCCAGCAGCAACCGACTAGCGGGAGACGAGACCCAGTACTTC	CASSNRLAGDETQYF
TRBJ1-5	-	TRBV7-9	TRBD1	TGTGCCAGCAGCTTAGGACAGGGGGCTCTCAATCAGCCCCAGCATTTT	CASSLGQGALNQPQHF
TRBJ2-7	-	TRBV2	TRBD2	TGTGCCAGCAGATCCACTAGCGGGGGGGCAACGGGAGAGCAGTACTTC	CASRSTSGGATGEQYF
TRBJ2-1	-	TRBV12-3/TRBV12-4	-	TGTGCCAGCAGTTTGCCTAGCGCCAATGAGCAGTTCTTC	CASSLPSANEQFF
TRBJ2-5	-	TRBV28	TRBD2	TGTGCCAGCAGTGTTCGAGGACTAGCGGGAGGGTGGGAGACCCAGTACTTC	CASSVRGLAGGWETQYF
TRBJ1-2	-	TRBV27	-	TGTGCCAGCAGTGAACAGGGATATGGCTACACCTTC	CASSEQGYGYTF
TRBJ1-2	-	TRBV6-6	TRBD1	TGTGCCAGCAGTCCCGGGACAGGGAACTATGGCTACACCTTC	CASSPGTGNYGYTF
TRBJ1-1	-	TRBV18	-	TGTGCCAGCTCACCAGGAACAGACGCTTTCTTT	CASSPGTDAFF
TRBJ1-2	-	TRBV11-2	TRBD1	TGTGCCAGCAGCCCCCAACAGGGGTATGGCTACACCTTC	CASSPQQGYGYTF
TRBJ2-2	once	TRBV25-1	TRBD2	TGTGCCAGCAGTGGACTAGCAGTCGGGGAGCTGTTTTTT	CASSGLAVGELFF
TRBJ1-2	-	TRBV24-1	TRBD1	TGTGCCACCAGTGACGCCTCTGGACAGGCACCGGAGCGTTATGGCTACACCTTC	CATSDASGQAPERYGYTF
TRBJ1-4	-	TRBV6-5	TRBD1	TGTGCCATCAGAAGGACAGGGAGTGAAAAACTGTTTTTT	CAIRRTGSEKLFF
TRBJ2-7	-	TRBV7-2	TRBD2	TGTGCCAGCAGCTTAGGTCCGGGGGGAGAAACCTACGAGCAGTACTTC	CASSLGPGGETYEQYF
TRBJ1-1	-	TRBV11-1	-	TGTGCCAGCAGCCCACAACAATATTTGAACACTGAAGCTTTCTTT	CASSPQQYLNTEAFF
TRBJ2-5	-	TRBV7-9	-	TGTGCCAGCAGCCACCTAGACAGGCACCAAGAGACCCAGTACTTC	CASSHLDRHQETQYF
TRBJ1-1	medium-sized	TRBV10-3	TRBD1	TGTGCCATGGGACAGGGTAACACTGAAGCTTTCTTT	CAMGQGNTEAFF
TRBJ2-5	-	TRBV3-1/TRBV3-2	TRBD2	TGTGCCAGCAGCCAGGGACTAGCGGGACAAGAGACCCAGTACTTC	CASSQGLAGQETQYF
TRBJ1-2	-	TRBV24-1	-	TGTGCCACCAGTGATTACAGGGATGGCTACACCTTC	CATSDYRDGYTF
TRBJ2-2	once	TRBV5-4	-	TGTGCCAGCAGCTTGGCCATGGGGGGGCCCGGGGAGCTGTTTTTT	CASSLAMGGPGELFF
TRBJ1-1	once	TRBV5-8	TRBD1	TGTGCCAGCAGCCGGTGGACAGGGGGCATAGCTGAAGCTTTCTTT	CASSRWTGGIAEAFF
TRBJ2-2	-	TRBV6-2/TRBV6-3	TRBD2	TGTGCCAGCAGTTGGACTAGCGGGGGACGATCGCCGAACACCGGGGAGCTGTTTTTT	CASSWTSGGRSPNTGELFF
TRBJ1-2	-	TRBV6-2/TRBV6-3	TRBD1	TGTGCCAGCAGTACGGACAGGGGGCATGGCTACACCTTC	CASSTDRGHGYTF
TRBJ2-3	-	TRBV7-6	TRBD2	TGTGCCAGCAGCTTAGCAGACTTTAGCGGGGGGGCCTTAGATACGCAGTATTTT	CASSLADFSGGALDTQYF
TRBJ1-4	-	TRBV2	-	TGTGCCAGCAGTGACGGCGGGGGCGAGGAAAAACTGTTTTTT	CASSDGGGEEKLFF
TRBJ1-1	-	TRBV2	TRBD1	TGTGCCACCCTATGGGACAGGGAGTCGTCTGAAGCTTTCTTT	CATLWDRESSEAFF
TRBJ2-1	once	TRBV9	TRBD2	TGTGCCAGCAGCGTAGGGACTAGCAAATACAATGAGCAGTTCTTC	CASSVGTSKYNEQFF
TRBJ1-5	-	TRBV3-1/TRBV3-2	-	TGTGCCAGCAGCCAAGTCGATCAGCCCCAGCATTTT	CASSQVDQPQHF
TRBJ2-2	few	TRBV19	-	TGTGCCAGTAGTATAAGTGGGGCCAACACCGGGGAGCTGTTTTTT	CASSISGANTGELFF
TRBJ2-3	-	TRBV5-5	-	TGTGCCAGCAGCTCGATTGCAGGGGTTGATACGCAGTATTTT	CASSSIAGVDTQYF
TRBJ2-7	-	TRBV11-2	-	TGTGCCAGCACCGGTTTTCGGGGGGCCCACGAGCAGTACTTC	CASTGFRGAHEQYF
TRBJ2-7	once	TRBV3-1/TRBV3-2	-	TGTGCCAGCAGCCCAGGAAGATACGAGCAGTACTTC	CASSPGRYEQYF
TRBJ1-1	-	TRBV7-9	-	TGTGCCAGCAGCTTCCTCGGGGTGACTGAAGCTTTCTTT	CASSFLGVTEAFF
TRBJ2-3	-	TRBV7-8	TRBD2	TGTGCCAGCATAGGGAACGGCGCGGGAGGGATCACAGATACGCAGTATTTT	CASIGNGAGGITDTQYF
TRBJ2-1	-	TRBV5-1	TRBD1	TGCGCCAGCAGCTCGCCAGGACAGGGTCTAAGAAATGAGCAGTTCTTC	CASSSPGQGLRNEQFF
TRBJ1-2	-	TRBV4-1	TRBD1	TGCGCCAGCAGCCAAGATGCGACTCAGGGGGACTATGGCTACACCTTC	CASSQDATQGDYGYTF
TRBJ1-1	-	TRBV28	TRBD1	TGTGCCAGCAGTTCCCCTCTCGGACAGGGTGTTGCTTTCTTT	CASSSPLGQGVAFF
TRBJ2-1	-	TRBV24-1	-	TGTGCCACCAGTGATTTGCCGGGTAGGGGGAACAACAATGAGCAGTTCTTC	CATSDLPGRGNNNEQFF
TRBJ2-1	-	TRBV7-9	-	TGTGCCAGCACCAACCGGGAGAGTGAGCAGTTCTTC	CASTNRESEQFF
TRBJ2-7	once	TRBV3-1/TRBV3-2	-	TGTGCCAGCAGCCAAGAGGTAGCTTCCTACGAGCAGTACTTC	CASSQEVASYEQYF
TRBJ2-1	-	TRBV18	TRBD1	TGTGCCAGCTCACCCAAAGACAGGGACGAGCAGTTCTTC	CASSPKDRDEQFF
TRBJ1-5	-	TRBV23-1	-	TGCGCCAGCAGTCATCAATGGGACGCTGACCGCGGGGGCAGAGGGCCCCAGCATTTT	CASSHQWDADRGGRGPQHF
TRBJ2-5	medium-sized	TRBV25-1	TRBD2	TGTGCCAGCAGTCAGCGGACTAGCGGGACGGAAGAGACCCAGTACTTC	CASSQRTSGTEETQYF
TRBJ2-7	-	TRBV4-3	-	TGCGCCAGCAGCCCCACGGACTGGGGCGAGCAGTACTTC	CASSPTDWGEQYF
TRBJ2-3	once	TRBV7-2	TRBD2	TGTGCCAGCAGCTCCGGGGGGTGGACAACGCAGTATTTT	CASSSGGWTTQYF
TRBJ1-4	-	TRBV5-1	-	TGCGCCAGCAGCTTGACACAATCTAATGAAAAACTGTTTTTT	CASSLTQSNEKLFF
TRBJ1-1	once	TRBV5-1	-	TGCGCCAGCAGCTTGGCCCAAGGGGGGGGCACTGAAGCTTTCTTT	CASSLAQGGGTEAFF
TRBJ2-2	-	TRBV3-1/TRBV3-2	TRBD2	TGTGCCAGCAGCCAAGATGGGAGGACTAGCGGGAGGGACTCCACCGGGGAGCTGTTTTTT	CASSQDGRTSGRDSTGELFF
TRBJ2-7	few	TRBV27	-	TGTGCCAGCCGTAGCGGAGGAACCTACGAGCAGTACTTC	CASRSGGTYEQYF
TRBJ1-2	-	TRBV5-4	TRBD1	TGTGCCAGCGGAAGGACAGGGTCGAACTATGGCTACACCTTC	CASGRTGSNYGYTF
TRBJ2-4	once	TRBV6-5	TRBD1	TGTGCCAGCACCCCGGCCGGGACAGTGAGCATTCAGTACTTC	CASTPAGTVSIQYF
TRBJ2-5	-	TRBV25-1	TRBD1	TGTGCCAGCAGCACGGACAGGGGGCCTCAAGAGACCCAGTACTTC	CASSTDRGPQETQYF
TRBJ2-7	-	TRBV24-1	-	TGTGCCACCAGTGGATTGGAGGGTTCAGGGGAGCAGTACTTC	CATSGLEGSGEQYF
TRBJ2-7	-	TRBV5-5	-	TGTGCCAGCAGCCCGTTTATATCAGGGCCCTACGAGCAGTACTTC	CASSPFISGPYEQYF